The TCR beta chain under discussion was sequenced for a study of blood T cell repertoires in COVID-19. Looking at the study overall: The United States, Italy and Spain were the sources of the acute and convalescent COVID-19 samples. Sources were T cells, B-cell-depleted T cells, or PBMCs; the material itself was cDNA or gDNA.

Germline V gene lookup returns CDR1 MNHEY and CDR2 SVGEGT. The length of the CDR3 is 14 residues. The germline V and J ends were trimmed by 6 bases and 3 bases, with 15 bases remaining between them. Original analysis: Nucleated cell counts were estimated from reference gene primer amplification. Produced via immunoSEQ multiplex PCR; TCRdb's table is partial and in-frame only. For V, J and clone size, that table is used; D and trimming come from the DNA. The sample has just under 80,000 clones, just over 85% seen once; the top ten hold roughly 45%. This clone has ten or more counts. Sequencing was done on a sample of peripheral blood. The chain recombines TRBV6-2 or TRBV6-3 with TRBJ2-7; no reliable D call. The clonotype comes from a human donor in a cohort sampled during active COVID-19. The CDR3, as DNA: TGTGCCAGCAGCTCAGGCGAATCGAGCTACGAGCAGTACTTC. Translation: CASSSGESSYEQYF.